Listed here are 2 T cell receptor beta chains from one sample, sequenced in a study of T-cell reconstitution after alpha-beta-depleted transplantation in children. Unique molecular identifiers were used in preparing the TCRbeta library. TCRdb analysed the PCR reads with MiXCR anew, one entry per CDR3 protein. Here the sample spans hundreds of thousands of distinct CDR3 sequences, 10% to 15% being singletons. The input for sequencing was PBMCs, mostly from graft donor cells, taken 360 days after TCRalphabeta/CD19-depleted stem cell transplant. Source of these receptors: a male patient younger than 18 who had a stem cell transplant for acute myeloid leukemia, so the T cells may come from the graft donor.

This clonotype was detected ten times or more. CDR3 loop: CASSPGLDIWEQFF. CDR3 nucleotide sequence: TGTGCCAGCAGTCCGGGACTAGATATTTGGGAGCAGTTCTTC. The chain combines TRBV28 with TRBJ2-1; TRBD2 aligns across 8 bases. Trimming at V came to 5 bases and at J to 10 bases, leaving 10 bases not matched to a gene. Germline CDR1 MDHEN, CDR2 SYDVKM. The length of the CDR3 is 14 residues.

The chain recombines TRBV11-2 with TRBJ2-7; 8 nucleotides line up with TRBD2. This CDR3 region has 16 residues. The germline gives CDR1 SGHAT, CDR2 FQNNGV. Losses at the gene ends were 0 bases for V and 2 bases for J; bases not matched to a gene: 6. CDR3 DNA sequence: TGTGCCAGCAGCTTAGATCGCAGCGGGAGAACCTACGAGCAGTACTTC. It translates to CASSLDRSGRTYEQYF.